Listed below are T cell receptor beta chains from one sample, sequenced in a study of blood T cell repertoires in COVID-19. Some clones are missing from TCRdb's copy, which holds only in-frame ones; the method was immunoSEQ multiplex PCR. The sample lists approximately 300,000 clones, about nine tenths seen once, with approximately 10% in the top ten. Sequenced material: peripheral blood. Receptor source: a woman under 40 with COVID-19, enrolled during active disease. The CDR3 runs from the conserved cysteine through the conserved F or W. D genes are given only for firm matches. Some rows have no size entry. The others give once, few or many, or a class for an expanded clone.

J: TRBJ2-3
size: .
V: TRBV7-8
D: .
CDR3: CASSFGGVITDTQYF
DNA: TGTGCCAGCAGCTTCGGAGGGGTGATCACAGATACGCAGTATTTT

J: TRBJ2-7
size: .
V: TRBV6-5
D: TRBD2
CDR3: CASRGLAGGAGEQYF
DNA: TGTGCCAGCAGAGGCCTGGCGGGAGGGGCGGGGGAGCAGTACTTC

J: TRBJ2-1
size: .
V: TRBV3-1/TRBV3-2
D: .
CDR3: CASSQVSSPYNEQFF
DNA: TGTGCCAGCAGCCAAGTTAGTAGCCCCTACAATGAGCAGTTCTTC

J: TRBJ2-3
size: .
V: TRBV10-1
D: TRBD2
CDR3: CASSEYATGTSDGTDTQYF
DNA: TGCGCCAGCAGTGAGTATGCAACCGGGACTAGCGACGGCACAGATACGCAGTATTTT

J: TRBJ1-3
size: few
V: TRBV6-1
D: TRBD1
CDR3: CASSEGSAGGLGNTIYF
DNA: TGTGCCAGCAGTGAAGGGTCGGCAGGGGGCCTTGGAAACACCATATATTTT

J: TRBJ2-3
size: .
V: TRBV10-3
D: TRBD1
CDR3: CAISDRDRTDTQYF
DNA: TGTGCCATCAGTGATCGGGACAGAACAGATACGCAGTATTTT

J: TRBJ2-3
size: .
V: TRBV5-1
D: .
CDR3: CASSLVGAATDTQYF
DNA: TGCGCCAGCAGCTTGGTAGGGGCTGCAACAGATACGCAGTATTTT

J: TRBJ1-1
size: .
V: TRBV30
D: .
CDR3: CAWSRGDRLRETEAFF
DNA: TGTGCCTGGAGTCGGGGGGACCGCCTCAGAGAGACTGAAGCTTTCTTT

J: TRBJ2-7
size: .
V: TRBV12-3/TRBV12-4
D: TRBD1
CDR3: CASRGDRVHEQYF
DNA: TGTGCCAGCAGGGGGGACAGGGTCCACGAGCAGTACTTC

J: TRBJ2-5
size: .
V: TRBV19
D: TRBD1
CDR3: CASSIDPDRVETQYF
DNA: TGTGCCAGTAGTATAGATCCCGACAGGGTGGAGACCCAGTACTTC

J: TRBJ1-6
size: .
V: TRBV9
D: .
CDR3: CASSVEVSRNSPLHF
DNA: TGTGCCAGCAGCGTAGAAGTCAGCAGGAATTCACCCCTCCACTTT

J: TRBJ1-6
size: .
V: TRBV2
D: .
CDR3: CASSLQGIQASPLHF
DNA: TGTGCCAGCAGTTTACAGGGAATACAGGCTTCACCCCTCCACTTT

J: TRBJ2-7
size: .
V: TRBV7-9
D: TRBD1
CDR3: CASTKLGQGSYEQYF
DNA: TGTGCCAGCACCAAACTCGGACAGGGCTCCTACGAGCAGTACTTC

J: TRBJ2-5
size: .
V: TRBV14
D: TRBD1
CDR3: CASSSVYDRGPPETQYF
DNA: TGTGCCAGCAGCTCTGTATACGACAGGGGGCCCCCAGAGACCCAGTACTTC

J: TRBJ2-1
size: few
V: TRBV11-2
D: TRBD2
CDR3: CASSRRTSGGGNEQFF
DNA: TGTGCCAGCAGCCGTAGGACTAGCGGGGGGGGCAATGAGCAGTTCTTC

J: TRBJ2-7
size: .
V: TRBV2
D: .
CDR3: CASSGGGPAGDEQYF
DNA: TGTGCCAGCAGTGGAGGCGGCCCCGCCGGGGACGAGCAGTACTTC

J: TRBJ2-7
size: .
V: TRBV6-5
D: .
CDR3: CASSLTAGSYEQYF
DNA: TGTGCCAGCAGTCTTACAGCCGGCTCCTACGAGCAGTACTTC

J: TRBJ2-3
size: .
V: TRBV24-1
D: .
CDR3: CATGAGASTDTQYF
DNA: TGTGCCACCGGGGCAGGGGCTAGCACAGATACGCAGTATTTT

J: TRBJ2-7
size: .
V: TRBV7-3
D: TRBD1
CDR3: CASSLEQGNEQYF
DNA: TGTGCCAGCAGCTTAGAACAGGGGAACGAGCAGTACTTC

J: TRBJ2-7
size: .
V: TRBV10-3
D: TRBD2
CDR3: CAISESRLAVRYEQYF
DNA: TGTGCCATCAGTGAGTCGAGACTAGCGGTAAGATACGAGCAGTACTTC

J: TRBJ2-1
size: .
V: TRBV7-9
D: TRBD2
CDR3: CASSQRERRNEQFF
DNA: TGTGCCAGCAGCCAGCGGGAGAGACGCAATGAGCAGTTCTTC

J: TRBJ2-1
size: .
V: TRBV5-4
D: TRBD1
CDR3: CASSVGQGYEQFF
DNA: TGTGCCAGCAGCGTTGGACAGGGCTATGAGCAGTTCTTC

J: TRBJ1-5
size: once
V: TRBV2
D: TRBD1
CDR3: CASSYDRGNQPQHF
DNA: TGTGCCAGCAGTTATGACAGGGGGAATCAGCCCCAGCATTTT

J: TRBJ1-1
size: .
V: TRBV7-9
D: TRBD1
CDR3: CASSLLSGQGGNTEAFF
DNA: TGTGCCAGCAGCTTATTATCTGGACAGGGGGGGAACACTGAAGCTTTCTTT

J: TRBJ2-3
size: .
V: TRBV28
D: .
CDR3: CASILRFTHTDTQYF
DNA: TGTGCCAGTATCCTCCGGTTCACCCACACAGATACGCAGTATTTT

J: TRBJ2-2
size: once
V: TRBV5-5
D: TRBD1
CDR3: CASSTGAGELFF
DNA: TGTGCCAGCAGTACAGGGGCCGGGGAGCTGTTTTTT

J: TRBJ1-6
size: .
V: TRBV27
D: .
CDR3: CASSLSNGVERSPLHF
DNA: TGTGCCAGCAGTTTATCGAACGGGGTGGAGCGTTCACCCCTCCACTTT

J: TRBJ2-3
size: .
V: TRBV27
D: TRBD2
CDR3: CASSRTSGRTDTQYF
DNA: TGTGCCAGCAGTAGAACTAGCGGGAGAACAGATACGCAGTATTTT

J: TRBJ2-1
size: .
V: TRBV27
D: .
CDR3: CASSFGGAYNEQFF
DNA: TGTGCCAGCAGTTTCGGCGGGGCCTACAATGAGCAGTTCTTC

J: TRBJ1-4
size: .
V: TRBV29-1
D: TRBD1
CDR3: CSARTGGGEKLFF
DNA: TGCAGCGCCCGGACAGGGGGAGGCGAAAAACTGTTTTTT

J: TRBJ1-5
size: .
V: TRBV30
D: TRBD1
CDR3: CAWGDSPQPQHF
DNA: TGTGCCTGGGGGGACAGTCCCCAGCCCCAGCATTTT

J: TRBJ2-7
size: .
V: TRBV28
D: .
CDR3: CASSFGGTYEQYF
DNA: TGTGCCAGCAGTTTTGGGGGGACGTACGAGCAGTACTTC

J: TRBJ2-2
size: .
V: TRBV5-1
D: .
CDR3: CASSLSGGSTGELFF
DNA: TGCGCCAGCAGCTTATCTGGGGGCAGCACCGGGGAGCTGTTTTTT

J: TRBJ2-2
size: .
V: TRBV18
D: .
CDR3: CASSPGTDTGELFF
DNA: TGTGCCAGCTCACCCGGGACTGACACCGGGGAGCTGTTTTTT

J: TRBJ1-2
size: .
V: TRBV7-9
D: .
CDR3: CASSATGDRGGYTF
DNA: TGTGCCAGCAGCGCGACAGGAGACCGAGGCGGCTACACCTTC

J: TRBJ1-1
size: .
V: TRBV28
D: .
CDR3: CASTISVAGGTEAFF
DNA: TGTGCCAGCACCATTTCAGTCGCCGGGGGGACTGAAGCTTTCTTT

J: TRBJ2-7
size: few
V: TRBV25-1
D: TRBD1
CDR3: CASSEPLTGGSYEQYF
DNA: TGTGCCAGCAGTGAACCCCTGACAGGGGGCTCGTACGAGCAGTACTTC

J: TRBJ2-3
size: .
V: TRBV15
D: .
CDR3: CATSRELAADTQYF
DNA: TGTGCCACCAGCAGAGAACTAGCAGCAGATACGCAGTATTTT

J: TRBJ2-7
size: .
V: TRBV7-6
D: .
CDR3: CASSTRQSYEQYF
DNA: TGTGCCAGCAGCACTCGACAGTCCTACGAGCAGTACTTC